This entry lists 18 T cell receptor beta chains sequenced from one sample in a study of T cells after yellow fever vaccination. TCRdb redid the calling of the 5' RACE reads with MiXCR, one entry per CDR3 protein. Of 500,000 to 650,000 distinct CDR3 sequences listed, about a sixth are singletons. The material was PBMCs, obtained 5 days after the first yellow fever vaccination. All receptors derive from a man between 18 and 29 years old who received the YFV17D yellow fever vaccine.

In regard to this clonotype: This clone may be a read error of a much larger clone one base away. This rearrangement joins TRBV12-3 or TRBV12-4 to TRBJ2-2, with D perhaps TRBD1 (6 bases). The CDR3 is 15 amino acids. Here the CDR3 DNA reads TGTGCCAGCAGTTTATCAGGGGTTGTAACCGGGCAGCTGTTTTTT. This translates into CASSLSGVVTGQLFF.

A remark on this clonotype: Since a much larger clone is just one base distant, this may be a read error. The chain joins TRBV7-2 to TRBJ1-5, with D maybe TRBD1 (5 bases). This CDR3 region has 13 residues. Looked up from germline, CDR1 is SGHTA and CDR2 is FQGNSA. The CDR3 DNA reads TGTGCCAGCAGCGAGGGACGACGGCAGCACCAGCATTTT. This sequence encodes CASSEGRRQHQHF.

The chain is built from TRBV5-1 and TRBJ2-3; D gene ambiguous. V was pared by 0 bases and J by 3 bases, with 11 bases between. Per the germline V gene, CDR1 is SGHRS and CDR2 is YFSETQ. The CDR3 spans 15 residues. CDR3 residues: CASSLVALRTDTQYF. CDR3 bases: TGCGCCAGCAGCTTGGTCGCACTACGAACAGATACGCAGTATTTT.

The rearrangement uses TRBV7-2 and TRBJ2-5; TRBD1 matches at 8 bases. Per germline, CDR1 SGHTA and CDR2 FQGNSA. This CDR3 contains 15 residues. Germline trimming cut 5 bases from V and 0 bases from J; bases unmatched to any gene: 5. The CDR3 here is CASSTRTGYQETQYF. CDR3 coding DNA: TGTGCCAGCAGCACCCGGACAGGGTACCAAGAGACCCAGTACTTC.

This clonotype was seen more than once but under ten times. J is TRBJ1-6 and V is TRBV12-3 or TRBV12-4, with D perhaps matching TRBD1 (5 bases). The CDR3 runs 11 residues. The V end lost 6 bases, the J end lost 12 bases, and 9 bases lay between the germline ends. In DNA form, the CDR3 reads TGTGCCAGCAGCTTGCAGGGACCCCTCCACTTT. Residues: CASSLQGPLHF.

This clonotype showed up just a few times. The V call is TRBV24-1, the J call TRBJ2-1; tentatively, D is TRBD2 (6 bases). V dropped 12 bases and J dropped 9 bases, with 23 bases sitting between them. Germline values: CDR1 KGHDR, CDR2 SFDVKD. The CDR3 is made up of 14 amino acids. Here the CDR3 DNA reads TGTGCCGCCGCCTCGGGAGACTTAAGTAGTGAGCAGTTCTTC. As protein: CAAASGDLSSEQFF.

The chain recombines TRBV20-1 with TRBJ1-4, with 8 bases lining up with TRBD1. The CDR3 runs 13 residues. Trimming removed 0 bases from V and 12 bases from J; junction bases left unmatched: 6. CDR1 and CDR2 from the germline V gene are DFQATT and SNEGSKA (reference sequence). The CDR3: CSARDPGQGQLFF. The CDR3 coding sequence is TGCAGTGCTAGAGATCCCGGACAGGGCCAACTGTTTTTT.

This clonotype was counted a few times. This rearrangement joins TRBV4-1 to TRBJ1-2; D remains ambiguous. CDR1 and CDR2 from the germline V gene are MGHRA and YSYEKL. This CDR3 is 14 amino acids long. V was clipped by 1 base and J by 7 bases, with 13 bases between them. CDR3 sequence: CASSQVTGSSGYTF. The CDR3 DNA is TGCGCCAGCAGCCAAGTAACGGGGAGTAGTGGCTACACCTTC.

This chain connects TRBV10-3 to TRBJ2-5; D is unclear. The CDR3 totals 11 residues. Between the trimmed V and J ends, which lost 4 bases and 2 bases, there was a span of 2 bases. Germline V gives CDR1 ENHRY, CDR2 SYGVKD. CDR3 bases: TGTGCCATCAGTGCACAAGAGACCCAGTACTTC. Translation: CAISAQETQYF.

This sequence joins TRBV7-2 and TRBJ2-4, with D possibly TRBD2 on 6 matching bases. Per germline, CDR1 SGHTA and CDR2 FQGNSA. Trimming took 5 bases from V and 8 from J, leaving 10 bases between them. This CDR3 has 12 residues. The CDR3 nucleotides read TGTGCCAGCAGCCCTAGGGAGGACATTCAGTACTTC. This sequence encodes CASSPREDIQYF.

This clonotype was detected a few times. The V call is TRBV6-5, the J call TRBJ1-5; weak D call: TRBD1 (5 bases). Trimming took off 5 bases at V and 0 bases at J, with 11 bases between the two ends. The CDR3 is 15 amino acids. Germline CDR1 and CDR2: MNHEY and SVGAGI. The CDR3 sequence is CASSTYRSSNQPQHF. CDR3 DNA sequence: TGTGCCAGCAGTACTTACAGGAGTAGCAATCAGCCCCAGCATTTT.

V and J are TRBV4-1 and TRBJ1-2; D unclear. This CDR3 contains 13 residues. From germline, CDR1 is MGHRA and CDR2 YSYEKL. V was clipped by 1 base and J by 7 bases, with 10 bases between them. The CDR3 nucleotides read TGCGCCAGCAGCCAAGCTTCTGGGTCTGGCTACACCTTC. Its translation is CASSQASGSGYTF.

This clonotype was recorded a few times. The rearrangement joins TRBV4-1 to TRBJ2-5; D is undetermined. The CDR3 is 16 residues long. V shed 0 bases and J shed 1 base, with 12 bases lying between them. Germline V gene lookup returns CDR1 MGHRA and CDR2 YSYEKL. Here the CDR3 reads CASSQESSGSQETQYF. CDR3 nucleotide sequence: TGCGCCAGCAGCCAAGAGTCTTCGGGCAGCCAAGAGACCCAGTACTTC.

The rearrangement uses TRBV4-2 and TRBJ2-3; TRBD2 matches at 8 bases. CDR1 is LGHNA and CDR2 is YNFKEQ in the germline V gene. This CDR3 is built from 19 residues. V lost 4 bases to trimming and J lost 2 bases; unmatched junction nucleotides: 17. For the CDR3, the DNA is TGTGCCAGCAGCCCCGGGACTAGAGTAATGGGGGGGCCCACAGATACGCAGTATTTT. Amino acid sequence: CASSPGTRVMGGPTDTQYF.

At least ten counts were recorded for this clonotype. V usage is TRBV5-4 and J usage is TRBJ1-2; tentative D call: TRBD1 (6 bases). This CDR3 contains 13 residues. V dropped 2 bases and J dropped 4 bases, with 9 bases sitting between them. CDR1 is SGHNT and CDR2 is YYREEE in the germline V gene (reference sequence). CDR3 protein: CASSFTGSYGYTF. The CDR3 DNA follows: TGTGCCAGCAGCTTTACAGGGTCCTATGGCTACACCTTC.

This clonotype showed up just a few times. The V and J genes are TRBV6-2 or TRBV6-3 and TRBJ1-1; D ambiguous. The CDR3 contains 12 residues. The germline V gene encodes CDR1 MNHEY and CDR2 SVGEGT. The V end was cut by 5 bases, the J end by 9 bases, with 13 bases between. CDR3 in amino acids: CASSHGINKAFF. DNA of the CDR3: TGTGCCAGCAGTCACGGAATCAATAAAGCTTTCTTT.

This clonotype turned up a few times. The V call is TRBV5-1, the J call TRBJ2-1; D perhaps matches TRBD1 (5 bases). CDR1 SGHRS and CDR2 YFSETQ come from the germline V gene. This CDR3 region has 15 residues. Trimming pared 4 bases from V and 0 bases from J, leaving 11 bases between. CDR3 amino acids: CASSAQGGSYNEQFF. CDR3 DNA sequence: TGCGCCAGCAGCGCCCAGGGTGGCTCCTACAATGAGCAGTTCTTC.

The chain recombines TRBV11-2 with TRBJ2-1; 9 nucleotides match TRBD1. Germline CDR1 SGHAT, CDR2 FQNNGV. The V segment lost 10 bases and the J segment 6 bases; nucleotides outside the gene matches: 7. The CDR3 runs to 13 residues. Written as DNA, the CDR3 is TGTGCCACCTACGGGACAGGGATCAATGAGCAGTTCTTC. Translated: CATYGTGINEQFF.